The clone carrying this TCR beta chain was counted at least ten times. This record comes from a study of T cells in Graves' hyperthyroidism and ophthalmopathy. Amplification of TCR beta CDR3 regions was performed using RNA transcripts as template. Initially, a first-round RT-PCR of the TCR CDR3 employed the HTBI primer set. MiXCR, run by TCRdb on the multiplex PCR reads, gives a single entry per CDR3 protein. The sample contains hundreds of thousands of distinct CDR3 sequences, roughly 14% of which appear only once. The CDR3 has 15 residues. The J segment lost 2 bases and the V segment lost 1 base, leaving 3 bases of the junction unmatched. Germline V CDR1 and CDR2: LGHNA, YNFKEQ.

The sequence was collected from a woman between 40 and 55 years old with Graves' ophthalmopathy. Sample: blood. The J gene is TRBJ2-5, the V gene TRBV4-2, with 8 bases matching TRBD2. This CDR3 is CASSQGGRQQETQYF. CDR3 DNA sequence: TGTGCCAGCAGCCAAGGCGGGAGGCAACAAGAGACCCAGTACTTC.